Listed below are T cell receptor beta chains from one sample, sequenced in a study of blood T cell repertoires in COVID-19. Profiling relied on immunoSEQ multiplex PCR, and the TCRdb table lists in-frame clones only, not all of them. This sample yields roughly 100,000 clones, of which roughly 90% are seen a single time; around 19% belongs to the top ten. Sequenced input: peripheral blood. Receptors were obtained from a woman aged 80 or over with acute or convalescent COVID-19. Both conserved end residues are part of each CDR3. A D gene is named only where the DNA matches it firmly. Expanded clones get a size class; other rows say once, few or many, or leave the size out.

TRBV4-1	.	TRBJ2-7	TRBD1	CASSQPGQAYEQYF	TGCGCCAGCAGCCAACCCGGACAGGCCTACGAGCAGTACTTC
TRBV11-2	.	TRBJ2-7	.	CASSLVGGTYEQYF	TGTGCCAGCAGCTTAGTGGGCGGGACCTACGAGCAGTACTTC
TRBV9	.	TRBJ1-4	.	CASSVEGHPNEKLFF	TGTGCCAGCAGCGTCGAGGGACACCCTAATGAAAAACTGTTTTTT
TRBV13	.	TRBJ1-1	.	CASEWRGSNTEAFF	TGTGCCAGCGAATGGAGGGGCTCGAACACTGAAGCTTTCTTT
TRBV10-3	.	TRBJ1-1	.	CAISGMASGTEAFF	TGTGCCATCAGTGGGATGGCCTCGGGCACTGAAGCTTTCTTT
TRBV5-1	.	TRBJ1-2	.	CASGQGSYGYTF	TGCGCCAGTGGGCAGGGGTCCTATGGCTACACCTTC
TRBV19	.	TRBJ2-5	TRBD2	CASSTGLAGGYQETQYF	TGTGCCAGTAGTACCGGACTAGCGGGGGGGTATCAAGAGACCCAGTACTTC
TRBV7-9	.	TRBJ1-4	.	CASSSDRFPEKLFF	TGTGCCAGCAGCTCCGACAGATTCCCTGAAAAACTGTTTTTT
TRBV5-4	.	TRBJ1-4	.	CASSLTYRLFF	TGTGCCAGCAGCTTGACGTATCGGCTGTTTTTT
TRBV7-2	.	TRBJ2-7	TRBD2	CASSYRSGGEYEQYF	TGTGCCAGCAGCTACCGGAGCGGGGGGGAATACGAGCAGTACTTC
TRBV5-6	few	TRBJ2-7	.	CASSFASGYEQYF	TGTGCCAGCAGCTTCGCGTCCGGCTACGAGCAGTACTTC
TRBV5-1	.	TRBJ1-1	.	CASSSGRDTEAFF	TGCGCCAGCAGCAGTGGGAGGGACACTGAAGCTTTCTTT
TRBV27	.	TRBJ1-6	TRBD1	CASSFYRGSYNSPLHF	TGTGCCAGCAGTTTTTACAGGGGCTCCTATAATTCACCCCTCCACTTT
TRBV7-8	.	TRBJ2-6	.	CASSLEGAGANVLTF	TGTGCCAGCAGCTTAGAAGGGGCCGGGGCCAACGTCCTGACTTTC
TRBV10-3	.	TRBJ2-7	.	CAISESLDKGGEQYF	TGTGCCATCAGTGAGTCCTTAGACAAAGGGGGCGAGCAGTACTTC
TRBV19	.	TRBJ1-5	TRBD1	CASDAGGLRPGNQPQHF	TGTGCCAGCGATGCAGGGGGCTTGAGACCTGGCAATCAGCCCCAGCATTTT
TRBV5-1	.	TRBJ1-2	.	CASSLAQGGYGYTF	TGCGCCAGCAGCTTGGCTCAGGGCGGCTATGGCTACACCTTC
TRBV7-3	.	TRBJ2-7	TRBD1	CASSPGQATFYEQYF	TGTGCCAGCAGCCCAGGACAGGCCACTTTCTACGAGCAGTACTTC
TRBV6-6	.	TRBJ2-7	TRBD2	CASSHGGPSGGRYEQYF	TGTGCCAGCAGTCACGGGGGACCGAGCGGGGGAAGGTACGAGCAGTACTTC
TRBV3-1/TRBV3-2	.	TRBJ2-7	.	CASSHGGSSYEQYF	TGTGCCAGCAGCCACGGAGGGAGCTCCTACGAGCAGTACTTC
TRBV6-5	once	TRBJ1-1	TRBD1	CASRPTGSVTEAFF	TGTGCCAGCAGGCCGACAGGGTCTGTTACTGAAGCTTTCTTT
TRBV7-2	.	TRBJ1-4	TRBD1	CASSTRQGAAEKLFF	TGTGCCAGCAGCACCCGACAGGGGGCAGCAGAAAAACTGTTTTTT
TRBV7-9	.	TRBJ2-7	TRBD2	CASSHPGLAAYEQYF	TGTGCCAGCAGCCACCCTGGACTAGCAGCCTACGAGCAGTACTTC
TRBV30	.	TRBJ2-2	TRBD1	CAWRRGHTTGELFF	TGTGCCTGGAGAAGGGGGCATACAACCGGGGAGCTGTTTTTT
TRBV9	.	TRBJ2-2	TRBD1	CASSSRDRGSGTGELFF	TGTGCCAGCAGCTCCAGGGACAGGGGTTCGGGCACCGGGGAGCTGTTTTTT
TRBV5-1	.	TRBJ1-1	.	CASSLLGVTEAFF	TGCGCCAGCAGCTTGCTCGGGGTTACTGAAGCTTTCTTT
TRBV5-5	.	TRBJ1-5	.	CASSLGSGSYSNQPQHF	TGTGCCAGCAGCTTGGGGTCAGGGTCGTATAGCAATCAGCCCCAGCATTTT
TRBV5-4	.	TRBJ2-3	TRBD2	CASSLVQRGGLDTQYF	TGTGCCAGCAGCTTGGTCCAGCGGGGGGGATTAGATACGCAGTATTTT
TRBV4-1	few	TRBJ1-4	TRBD1	CASSQGGQESNEKLFF	TGCGCCAGCAGCCAGGGGGGACAGGAGAGTAATGAAAAACTGTTTTTT
TRBV10-1	.	TRBJ1-3	TRBD1	CASRADRVKRAGNTIYF	TGCGCCAGCAGGGCTGACAGGGTGAAAAGGGCTGGAAACACCATATATTTT
TRBV13	.	TRBJ2-3	TRBD2	CASSLWGGGISDTQYF	TGTGCCAGCAGCTTATGGGGCGGGGGTATATCAGATACGCAGTATTTT
TRBV19	.	TRBJ2-7	TRBD1	CASSPDRVGGYEQYF	TGTGCCAGTAGTCCAGACAGGGTAGGGGGATACGAGCAGTACTTC
TRBV19	once	TRBJ1-1	TRBD1	CASSPLRARGLTEAFF	TGTGCCAGTAGTCCGTTGAGGGCCAGGGGGCTCACTGAAGCTTTCTTT
TRBV7-8	.	TRBJ2-7	TRBD1	CASSRDRGVGQYF	TGTGCCAGCAGCCGGGACAGGGGAGTCGGGCAGTACTTC
TRBV7-3	.	TRBJ2-5	.	CASSSTPGLRETQYF	TGTGCCAGCAGCTCCACTCCGGGACTCAGAGAGACCCAGTACTTC
TRBV5-5	.	TRBJ1-5	.	CASRLYVGDQPQHF	TGTGCCAGCAGACTTTACGTAGGAGATCAGCCCCAGCATTTT
TRBV4-1	once	TRBJ2-2	.	CASSQEVQGPGELFF	TGCGCCAGCAGCCAAGAAGTTCAGGGTCCGGGGGAGCTGTTTTTT
TRBV13	once	TRBJ2-5	.	CASSPRGGLRETQYF	TGTGCCAGCAGCCCGAGGGGGGGCCTGCGGGAGACCCAGTACTTC
TRBV2	.	TRBJ2-3	TRBD2	CASKGRSGSTDTQYF	TGTGCCAGCAAGGGCCGTAGCGGGAGCACAGATACGCAGTATTTT
TRBV4-1	.	TRBJ2-1	TRBD2	CASSQVLAGGSVEQFF	TGCGCCAGCAGCCAAGTTCTAGCGGGGGGATCGGTTGAGCAGTTCTTC
TRBV2	.	TRBJ1-2	.	CASSAAREGGYTF	TGTGCCAGCAGTGCGGCCAGGGAGGGTGGCTACACCTTC